This T cell receptor (beta chain) was profiled in a study of shared clonotypes between healthy human individuals. This clone was observed a handful of times. Profiling relied on immunoSEQ multiplex PCR, and the TCRdb table lists in-frame clones only, not all of them. The sample contains nearly 1,000,000 clones, about three quarters of which appear only once. The sequenced sample consisted of memory CD4+ T cells sorted from blood. Subset in this sample: CD45RA-negative fraction. The sequence derives from a young man in good health.

CDR3 sequence (DNA): TGTGCCAGCAGTACCAGACAGGGGCAAAATTCACCCCTCCACTTT. Its translation: CASSTRQGQNSPLHF. The chain links TRBV27 to TRBJ1-6; TRBD1 matches 8 bases. The CDR3 runs to 15 residues. The J segment lost 7 bases and the V segment lost 5 bases, leaving 7 bases of the junction unmatched. Germline CDR1 and CDR2: MNHEY and SMNVEV (reference sequence).